This TCR beta chain was observed in a study of healthy donors' naive CD4 and CD8 T cells. Study findings and constraints: Bulk sequencing left alpha and beta chains unpaired.

Germline CDR1 is SGHDT and CDR2 is YYEEEE. The CDR3 totals 18 residues. Between the trimmed V and J ends, which lost 1 base and 1 base, there was a span of 20 bases. Sorting defined naive CD4+ as CD4+CD8-CD45RO-CD45RA+ and naive CD8+ as CD8+CD4-CD45RA+CD27bright. TCR libraries were built from about 500 ng of total RNA by linear amplification. MiXCR, applied by TCRdb to the reads, yields one record per CDR3 protein. Of roughly 200,000 distinct CDR3 sequences listed, around 70% are singletons. A remark on this clonotype: Its cognate antigen is unknown.

The TCR originated in a pool of human donors in good health; the sample pools cells from several healthy donors. The V and J genes are TRBV5-6 and TRBJ1-1; D uncertain. The sequenced sample consisted of naive CD4+ and CD8+ T cells sorted from blood, pooled from several donors. Here the CDR3 reads CASSLPYRGYRRNTEAFF. In DNA, the CDR3 is TGTGCCAGCAGCTTGCCTTACCGTGGCTACCGAAGGAACACTGAAGCTTTCTTT.